A single T cell receptor beta chain is shown here with its context. Its antigen is as yet unknown. The CDR3 sequence is 15 residues long. Unmatched junction bases numbered 10, after V lost 4 bases and J lost 5 bases. Germline V CDR1 and CDR2: SGHDN, FVKESK. The record originates from a study of cytomegalovirus exposure and HLA in healthy donors. Study-level findings and limits: Associated with cytomegalovirus, according to the listing, were around 160 TCR beta chains.

PCR primers comprised 60 Vbeta and 13 Jbeta primers. The data were produced by immunoSEQ multiplex PCR, yet TCRdb's version contains in-frame clones alone and is incomplete. This table has over 95,000 clones, roughly three quarters appearing once. Sequencing was done on a sample of PBMCs. The genes are TRBV14 and TRBJ1-1; 7 positions match TRBD1. This TCR was sampled from a female donor in good health and CMV-seronegative. CDR3 sequence: CASSRKTGVMTEAFF. The CDR3, as DNA: TGTGCCAGCAGCCGAAAAACAGGGGTTATGACTGAAGCTTTCTTT.